This TCR beta chain came from a study of blood T cell repertoires in COVID-19. Study-level information: Sample material is recorded as cDNA or gDNA derived from T cells, B-cell-depleted T cells, or PBMCs.

This clone was seen a handful of times. Those enrolled, adults aged about 18 to 89 years, came from around 25 US areas. The study counted Cohort 3 donors as recovered given two negative PCRs, clearance, or symptom resolution. The repertoire was sequenced with immunoSEQ multiplex PCR; TCRdb's copy has only in-frame clones and lacks some. Of fewer than 350,000 clones in the sample, roughly 88% were seen once. From germline, CDR1 is SGHTS and CDR2 YDEGEE. This CDR3 comprises 15 residues. The junction had 3 bases not matched to a gene; V was cut back by 4 bases and J by 0 bases. The rearrangement joins TRBV5-8 to TRBJ2-3, with 9 bases lining up with TRBD1. The sequencing sample was made of PBMCs or T cells enriched from blood (not recorded which). The receptor's source is a man aged 30-40 years who had recovered from COVID-19. This CDR3 is CASSLGQGSTDTQYF. The DNA for the CDR3 is TGTGCCAGCAGCCTGGGACAGGGTAGCACAGATACGCAGTATTTT.